One TCR beta chain is described in this entry. CDR1 SGHTA and CDR2 FQGNSA come from the germline V gene. The V gene lost 2 bases and the J gene lost 8 bases, with 12 bases spanning the gap. The CDR3 is 14 amino acids. The sample comes from a study of blood T cells in healthy people across ages. Study details: Per every two T cells, about one barcoded beta molecule was captured by template switching.

The study isolated at least 6.5 million PBMCs from each sample. Per individual sample, total RNA of at least 5 micrograms was extracted. A sample-barcoded 5' primer and a J-beta primer mix were used in a second PCR of roughly 7 to 11 cycles. Individual samples furnished no less than 2.5 million CDR3-containing paired-end reads apiece. TCRdb redid the calling of the 5' RACE reads with MiXCR, one entry per CDR3 protein. In the table there are over 700,000 distinct CDR3 sequences, approximately 25% of which are singletons. These sequences were also reported in another study, on T cells of mothers and their children.

This sequence originates from a boy aged 10-17 years in good health. The V gene is TRBV7-2, the J gene TRBJ1-4; possible D gene TRBD1, 6 bases. Sequencing was carried out using blood. CDR3 protein: CASSLLGGLEKLFF. In DNA, the CDR3 is TGTGCCAGCAGCTTACTGGGGGGCCTCGAAAAACTGTTTTTT.